This T cell receptor (beta chain) was profiled in a study of memory CD4+ T cells and cytomegalovirus serostatus. Overall study context: Donors were healthy Belgian adults, fewer than ten CMV seropositive and about 24 seronegative. Broader study findings: The CMV-associated TCR signature appears largely within the CD4+ memory repertoire.

The V and J ends lost 5 bases and 2 bases respectively, with 13 bases between them. Germline V gene lookup returns CDR1 SGHTA and CDR2 FQGNSA. This CDR3 has 15 amino acids. Turning to this clone: The antigen is unknown.

The repertoire was sequenced with immunoSEQ multiplex PCR; TCRdb's copy has only in-frame clones and lacks some. The table includes roughly 45,000 clones, 78% detected once. Single viable CD3+CD4+CD8-CD45RO+ cells were sorted as the memory CD4+ T cells. Serum IgG to CMV pp150, pp28, p38 and p52 defined serostatus. After thawing, CD4+ T cells were positively selected. Sequenced input: memory CD4+ T cells from blood. The J gene is TRBJ1-5, the V gene TRBV7-2, with no clear D. The source of this sequence is an adult in good health and CMV-seronegative. The CDR3 DNA is TGTGCCAGCAGCCGGGGTGGGGAGGGCAATCAGCCCCAGCATTTT. The encoded protein is CASSRGGEGNQPQHF.